This is a list of T cell receptor beta chains from one sample in a study of blood T cells in healthy people across ages. Each CDR3 protein is one row after TCRdb ran MiXCR on the 5' RACE reads. There are 800,000 or so distinct CDR3 sequences in the sample; around 25% occur only once, and around 3.6% lies in the top ten. These sequences were also reported in another study, on T cells of mothers and their children.

Specimen: blood. The receptors stem from a boy aged 5-17 years in good health. Each CDR3 is given with its conserved first and last residue. The listing skips clone size in some rows; elsewhere it reads once, few, many or a size class.

J gene: TRBJ2-1; V gene: TRBV20-1; clone size: few; CDR3 length: 12; CDR3 protein: CSARLPWNEQFF
J gene: TRBJ2-1; V gene: TRBV5-5; clone size: few; CDR3 length: 16; CDR3 protein: CASSLGAGLGLHEQFF
J gene: TRBJ1-5; V gene: TRBV6-2/TRBV6-3; clone size: .; CDR3 length: 12; CDR3 protein: CASSGPIQPQHF
J gene: TRBJ2-7; V gene: TRBV18; clone size: .; CDR3 length: 15; CDR3 protein: CASSPPRQGSYEQYF
J gene: TRBJ2-1; V gene: TRBV20-1; clone size: few; CDR3 length: 15; CDR3 protein: CSARDLPRSYNEQFF
J gene: TRBJ2-7; V gene: TRBV29-1; clone size: few; CDR3 length: 15; CDR3 protein: CSVVESGVRGDEQYF
J gene: TRBJ1-4; V gene: TRBV20-1; clone size: few; CDR3 length: 13; CDR3 protein: CSAETGKYEKLFF
J gene: TRBJ2-5; V gene: TRBV2; clone size: .; CDR3 length: 15; CDR3 protein: CASSDEGQGGETQYF
J gene: TRBJ2-7; V gene: TRBV7-2; clone size: .; CDR3 length: 14; CDR3 protein: CASSSQYSDYEQYF
J gene: TRBJ2-7; V gene: TRBV20-1; clone size: .; CDR3 length: 14; CDR3 protein: CSEGVNRGAYEQYF
J gene: TRBJ2-6; V gene: TRBV7-9; clone size: .; CDR3 length: 15; CDR3 protein: CASSLGLPGANVLTF
J gene: TRBJ2-7; V gene: TRBV12-3/TRBV12-4; clone size: few; CDR3 length: 12; CDR3 protein: CASSLSYYEQYF
J gene: TRBJ2-1; V gene: TRBV27; clone size: .; CDR3 length: 16; CDR3 protein: CASSSKGLLVGREQFF
J gene: .; V gene: TRBV7-2; clone size: .; CDR3 length: 16; CDR3 protein: CASSLGGSGITYEQYF
J gene: TRBJ1-1; V gene: TRBV29-1; clone size: .; CDR3 length: 9; CDR3 protein: CSAGPEAFF
J gene: TRBJ2-3; V gene: TRBV20-1; clone size: .; CDR3 length: 16; CDR3 protein: CSARVGGQVLTDTQYF
J gene: TRBJ2-7; V gene: TRBV12-3/TRBV12-4; clone size: .; CDR3 length: 14; CDR3 protein: CASRGQGRSYEQYF
J gene: TRBJ1-2; V gene: TRBV29-1; clone size: .; CDR3 length: 13; CDR3 protein: CSVRVAANYGYTF
J gene: .; V gene: TRBV27; clone size: few; CDR3 length: 16; CDR3 protein: CASSSQGGRALYEQYF
J gene: TRBJ1-6; V gene: TRBV9; clone size: few; CDR3 length: 17; CDR3 protein: CASSVYRDVQLDSPLHF
J gene: TRBJ1-2; V gene: TRBV5-5; clone size: .; CDR3 length: 14; CDR3 protein: CASSLQAGVYGYTF
J gene: TRBJ2-5; V gene: TRBV7-2; clone size: .; CDR3 length: 16; CDR3 protein: CASSLRRSTVQETQYF
J gene: TRBJ2-2; V gene: TRBV6-5; clone size: .; CDR3 length: 15; CDR3 protein: CASRSGQANTGELFF
J gene: TRBJ2-6; V gene: TRBV7-2; clone size: .; CDR3 length: 14; CDR3 protein: CASSFGGGANVLTF
J gene: TRBJ2-5; V gene: TRBV7-9; clone size: few; CDR3 length: 16; CDR3 protein: CASSPSLEVIEETQYF
J gene: TRBJ2-2; V gene: TRBV28; clone size: few; CDR3 length: 18; CDR3 protein: CASSKPPRLAGNTGELFF
J gene: TRBJ2-5; V gene: TRBV4-3; clone size: .; CDR3 length: 16; CDR3 protein: CASSQDFAGSGETQYF
J gene: TRBJ2-6; V gene: TRBV12-3/TRBV12-4; clone size: many; CDR3 length: 15; CDR3 protein: CASSFTGSGANVLTF
J gene: .; V gene: TRBV12-3/TRBV12-4; clone size: few; CDR3 length: 14; CDR3 protein: CASSSPTEIYEQYF
J gene: TRBJ1-6; V gene: TRBV28; clone size: .; CDR3 length: 18; CDR3 protein: CASSEAGTASSYNSPLHF
J gene: TRBJ2-4; V gene: TRBV29-1; clone size: few; CDR3 length: 12; CDR3 protein: CSATIAKNIQYF
J gene: .; V gene: TRBV6-5; clone size: few; CDR3 length: 13; CDR3 protein: CASKTRDYSEQFF
J gene: TRBJ2-5; V gene: TRBV2; clone size: .; CDR3 length: 15; CDR3 protein: CASSEFLGKQETQYF
J gene: TRBJ2-7; V gene: TRBV7-9; clone size: few; CDR3 length: 17; CDR3 protein: CASSTTLTSGPTYEQYF
J gene: .; V gene: TRBV6-5; clone size: .; CDR3 length: 14; CDR3 protein: CASSPGQGAGEQFF
J gene: TRBJ2-1; V gene: TRBV5-1; clone size: few; CDR3 length: 17; CDR3 protein: CASSLVPGTISYNEQFF
J gene: TRBJ1-1; V gene: TRBV5-1; clone size: .; CDR3 length: 16; CDR3 protein: CASSLAPGYGTGEAFF
J gene: TRBJ2-4; V gene: TRBV6-5; clone size: .; CDR3 length: 14; CDR3 protein: CASSYIGGENIQYF
J gene: TRBJ2-4; V gene: TRBV20-1; clone size: .; CDR3 length: 21; CDR3 protein: CSARVLPTSGGELIAKNIQYF
J gene: TRBJ2-5; V gene: TRBV28; clone size: few; CDR3 length: 15; CDR3 protein: CASSLPSGNQETQYF
J gene: .; V gene: TRBV25-1; clone size: few; CDR3 length: 14; CDR3 protein: CASSDRTGNNEQFF
J gene: TRBJ2-5; V gene: TRBV29-1; clone size: few; CDR3 length: 12; CDR3 protein: CSVVTRGETQYF
J gene: TRBJ2-1; V gene: TRBV11-2; clone size: few; CDR3 length: 15; CDR3 protein: CASSLEFYSLNEQFF
J gene: TRBJ2-7; V gene: TRBV29-1; clone size: .; CDR3 length: 14; CDR3 protein: CSVGGTGGRYEQYF
J gene: TRBJ2-3; V gene: TRBV4-1; clone size: .; CDR3 length: 18; CDR3 protein: CASSQDPGLAGLTDTQYF
J gene: TRBJ2-7; V gene: TRBV7-2; clone size: .; CDR3 length: 15; CDR3 protein: CASFLQAGLTYEQYF
J gene: TRBJ2-5; V gene: TRBV5-6; clone size: .; CDR3 length: 15; CDR3 protein: CASSLAGLTRETQYF
J gene: TRBJ2-1; V gene: TRBV5-1; clone size: .; CDR3 length: 13; CDR3 protein: CASSIGQDNEQFF
J gene: TRBJ2-5; V gene: TRBV4-3; clone size: .; CDR3 length: 17; CDR3 protein: CASNQEWQAGALETQYF
J gene: TRBJ1-4; V gene: TRBV7-8; clone size: .; CDR3 length: 12; CDR3 protein: CASSSGGQKLFF
J gene: TRBJ2-5; V gene: TRBV6-2/TRBV6-3; clone size: .; CDR3 length: 14; CDR3 protein: CASRSHGAQETQYF